These 20 T cell receptor beta chains were all obtained from the same sample, sequenced in a study of OX40 agonist ivuxolimab in advanced cancers. Here immunoSEQ multiplex PCR was the method, and the copy in TCRdb shows in-frame clones only, minus some. Found here are tens of thousands of clones, 75% to 90% of them singletons; the top ten hold about 0.6%. Sequenced here: CD4+ or CD8+ T cells sorted from blood, sampled in a trial of the OX40 agonist ivuxolimab. Source of these receptors: an adult with an advanced solid tumor such as melanoma, head and neck, liver or kidney cancer.

This clone is a singleton in its sample. The rearrangement links TRBV19 to TRBJ1-5; D remains unclear. The CDR3 sequence is 13 residues long. The germline V and J ends were trimmed by 3 bases and 4 bases, with 7 bases remaining between them. Per the germline V gene, CDR1 is LNHDA and CDR2 is SQIVND (reference sequence). This chain's CDR3 is CASSIRRNQPQHF. The CDR3 bases are TGTGCCAGTAGTATCCGGAGGAATCAGCCCCAGCATTTT.

V gene TRBV27 combines with J gene TRBJ2-4, with 7 nucleotides matching TRBD2. The germline V gene encodes CDR1 MNHEY and CDR2 SMNVEV (reference sequence). Trimming removed 7 bases from V and 2 bases from J; junction bases left unmatched: 11. The CDR3 loop spans 16 amino acids. The CDR3 coding sequence is TGTGCCAGCACCCCCACCTTGACTAGCTCCAAAAACATTCAGTACTTC. Its protein is CASTPTLTSSKNIQYF.

V gene TRBV28 combines with J gene TRBJ1-6; TRBD1 is a possible D gene (6 bases). This CDR3 contains 15 residues. Germline lookup yields CDR1 MDHEN and CDR2 SYDVKM. V was cut by 5 bases and J by 5 bases, with 13 bases left in between. The DNA for the CDR3 is TGTGCCAGCAGTAAGGTGGGGACAAATAATTCACCCCTCCACTTT. Amino acid sequence: CASSKVGTNNSPLHF.

The chain carries TRBV6-5 and TRBJ1-4, with TRBD1 matching 9 bases. Per germline, CDR1 MNHEY and CDR2 SVGAGI. CDR3 length: 15 amino acids. Trimming cost V 6 bases and J 8 bases; bases outside gene matches: 10. CDR3 residues: CASRGQGGGKEKLFF. Here the CDR3 DNA reads TGTGCCAGCAGGGGACAGGGCGGAGGGAAGGAAAAACTGTTTTTT.

The V gene is TRBV7-2, the J gene TRBJ1-5; D is unresolved. The germline V gene has CDR1 SGHTA and CDR2 FQGNSA. V dropped 7 bases and J dropped 7 bases, with 14 bases sitting between them. The CDR3 is 13 amino acids. Written as DNA, the CDR3 is TGTGCCAGCACGCAGTCGAAATCACAGCCCCAGCATTTT. Protein: CASTQSKSQPQHF.

V is TRBV11-2 and J is TRBJ2-2; no reliable D call. Germline V CDR1 and CDR2: SGHAT, FQNNGV. This CDR3 is built from 14 residues. V was pared by 5 bases and J by 5 bases, with 12 bases between. CDR3: CASSLNPGTGELFF. The CDR3 nucleotides are TGTGCCAGCAGCCTAAACCCGGGTACCGGGGAGCTGTTTTTT.

This chain connects TRBV27 to TRBJ1-2; 8 bases line up with TRBD1. V shed 9 bases, J shed 5 bases, and the junction held 14 bases outside the gene matches. The CDR3 is made up of 15 amino acids. CDR1 and CDR2 from the germline V gene are MNHEY and SMNVEV (reference sequence). The CDR3 loop reads CASRGQGSYFYGYTF. The CDR3 bases are TGTGCCAGTCGAGGACAGGGATCATACTTTTATGGCTACACCTTC.

A single count supports this clone. V is TRBV28 and J is TRBJ1-2, with D unresolved. Germline V gives CDR1 MDHEN, CDR2 SYDVKM. Trimming stripped 6 bases from V and 8 bases from J, with 19 bases between. CDR3 size: 14 residues. Here the CDR3 reads CASRLFVGAQGYTF. The CDR3 bases are TGTGCCAGCAGGCTCTTCGTCGGAGCACAGGGCTACACCTTC.

This chain joins TRBV5-1 and TRBJ1-1; the D gene is possibly TRBD1 (5 bases). This CDR3 has 14 amino acids. Trimming stripped 6 bases from V and 0 bases from J, with 12 bases between. Germline V gene lookup returns CDR1 SGHRS and CDR2 YFSETQ. For the CDR3, the DNA is TGCGCCAGCACCATGGGGCAGGTGAACACTGAAGCTTTCTTT. The encoded protein is CASTMGQVNTEAFF.

In nucleotides, the CDR3 is TGTGCCATCAGTGACCGGACTAGCGGGAGAGGGGTGGATGAGCAGTTCTTC. Translation: CAISDRTSGRGVDEQFF. The J gene is TRBJ2-1, the V gene TRBV10-3; 13 positions agree with TRBD2. The CDR3 spans 17 residues. The V segment lost 3 bases and the J segment 8 bases; nucleotides outside the gene matches: 10. Germline values: CDR1 ENHRY, CDR2 SYGVKD.

The gene calls are TRBV7-2 and TRBJ1-5; D not resolved. The CDR3 spans 13 residues. Germline CDR1 and CDR2: SGHTA and FQGNSA. Trimming left V 5 bases short and J 7 bases short, with 12 bases between. CDR3 protein: CASSQPDGQPQHF. In DNA form, the CDR3 reads TGTGCCAGCAGCCAACCAGACGGGCAGCCCCAGCATTTT.

V gene TRBV10-1 combines with J gene TRBJ2-1, with D possibly being TRBD2 (5 bases). V was clipped by 4 bases and J by 8 bases, with 15 bases between them. Germline CDR1 is WNHNN and CDR2 is SYGVQD (reference sequence). This CDR3 spans 14 amino acids. The CDR3 spells CASSAGGLADEQFF. The CDR3 DNA follows: TGCGCCAGCAGTGCCGGAGGCCTTGCGGATGAGCAGTTCTTC.

The chain uses TRBV4-3 and TRBJ1-2; TRBD1 matches at 8 bases. Germline V gives CDR1 LGHNA, CDR2 YSLEER. Trimming removed 0 bases from V and 8 bases from J; junction bases left unmatched: 11. The CDR3 has 16 amino acids. The DNA of the CDR3 is TGCGCCAGCAGCCAAGATGCTTCGACAGGGGCAATAGGCTACACCTTC. As protein: CASSQDASTGAIGYTF.

CDR3 sequence reads: CASFGRNQETQYF. CDR3 nucleotide sequence: TGTGCCAGCTTCGGACGGAACCAAGAGACCCAGTACTTC. J is TRBJ2-5 and V is TRBV6-6, with D uncertain. The length of the CDR3 is 13 residues. Germline V CDR1 and CDR2: MNHNY, SVGAGI (reference sequence). V gave up 8 bases and J gave up 0 bases, with 10 bases separating them.

This sequence joins TRBV7-2 and TRBJ2-5; TRBD1 is a possible D gene (6 bases). V was pared by 5 bases and J by 0 bases, with 13 bases between. Germline values: CDR1 SGHTA, CDR2 FQGNSA. The CDR3 sequence is 15 residues long. The CDR3, as DNA: TGTGCCAGCAGCGCTGACAGGACCTACCAAGAGACCCAGTACTTC. Translation: CASSADRTYQETQYF.

The chain joins TRBV6-1 to TRBJ1-2, with unresolved D. This CDR3 has 13 amino acids. Per the germline V gene, CDR1 is MNHNS and CDR2 is SASEGT. V dropped 7 bases and J dropped 8 bases, with 17 bases sitting between them. The DNA of the CDR3 is TGTGCCAGCACCGAGGACTCCTCGTTAGGCTACACCTTC. It translates to CASTEDSSLGYTF.

In nucleotides, the CDR3 is TGTGCCAGCCTGCGGGGGGCCGGCTCCTATAATTCACCCCTCCACTTT. Its translation is CASLRGAGSYNSPLHF. The chain couples TRBV28 to TRBJ1-6; D may be TRBD1 (6 bases). Germline CDR1 is MDHEN and CDR2 is SYDVKM. The CDR3 runs to 16 residues. V dropped 8 bases and J dropped 0 bases, with 14 bases sitting between them.

The chain is built from TRBV6-1 and TRBJ2-7; unclear D gene. Germline V gives CDR1 MNHNS, CDR2 SASEGT. The V end lost 6 bases, the J end lost 3 bases, and 18 bases lay between the germline ends. The CDR3 consists of 15 residues. The CDR3 protein is CASRMADSPIYEQYF. CDR3 nucleotides: TGTGCCAGCAGAATGGCTGACTCCCCCATCTACGAGCAGTACTTC.

This clone was counted a single time. The CDR3 DNA follows: TGTGCCAGCAGGGTGAGGGGATTGGCGGCTGAAGCTTTCTTT. It specifies CASRVRGLAAEAFF. The chain is built from TRBV5-4 and TRBJ1-1; possibly TRBD1 for D (5 bases). Germline V gene data show CDR1 as SGHNT and CDR2 as YYREEE (reference sequence). The CDR3 spans 14 residues. V was clipped by 5 bases and J by 6 bases, with 17 bases between them.

The rearrangement links TRBV27 to TRBJ1-2; 9 nucleotides agree with TRBD1. V was pared by 10 bases and J by 3 bases, with 3 bases of the junction left unmatched. Germline lookup yields CDR1 MNHEY and CDR2 SMNVEV (reference sequence). CDR3 size: 12 residues. The CDR3 DNA reads as TGTGCCACCGGGGACAGGGACTATGGCTACACCTTC. Protein product: CATGDRDYGYTF.